This T cell receptor (beta chain) is from a study of OX40 agonist ivuxolimab in advanced cancers. Germline V gene lookup returns CDR1 MNHNY and CDR2 SVGAGI (reference sequence). The germline V and J ends were trimmed by 2 bases and 4 bases, with 14 bases remaining between them. The CDR3 is 16 residues long. The table came from immunoSEQ multiplex PCR; TCRdb's copy has only in-frame clones and leaves some out. Counted here are 80,000 to 130,000 clones, about nine tenths occurring once; the ten biggest clones make up under 0.4%. The sequence was obtained from an adult with an advanced solid tumor such as melanoma, head and neck, liver or kidney cancer. Sequenced here: CD4+ or CD8+ T cells sorted from blood, sampled in a trial of the OX40 agonist ivuxolimab. J is TRBJ2-2 and V is TRBV6-6; perhaps TRBD1 as D (7 bases). Written as DNA, the CDR3 is TGTGCCAGCAGTTACGCGGGACAGCGAGTCACCGGGGAGCTGTTTTTT. Amino acid sequence: CASSYAGQRVTGELFF.